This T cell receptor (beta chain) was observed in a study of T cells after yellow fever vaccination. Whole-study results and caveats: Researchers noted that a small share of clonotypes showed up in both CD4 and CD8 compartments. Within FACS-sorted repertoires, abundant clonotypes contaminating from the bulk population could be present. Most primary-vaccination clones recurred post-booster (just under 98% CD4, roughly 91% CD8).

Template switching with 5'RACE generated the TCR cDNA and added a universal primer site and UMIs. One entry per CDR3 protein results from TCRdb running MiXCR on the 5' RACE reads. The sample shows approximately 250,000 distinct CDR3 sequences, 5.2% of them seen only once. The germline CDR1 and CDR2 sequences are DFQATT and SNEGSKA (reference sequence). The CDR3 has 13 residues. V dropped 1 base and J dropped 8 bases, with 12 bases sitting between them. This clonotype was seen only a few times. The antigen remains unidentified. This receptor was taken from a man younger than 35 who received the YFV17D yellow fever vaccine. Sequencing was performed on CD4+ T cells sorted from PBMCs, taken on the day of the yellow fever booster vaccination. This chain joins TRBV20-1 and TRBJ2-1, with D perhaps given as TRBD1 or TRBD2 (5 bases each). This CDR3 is CSARGDRGDEQFF. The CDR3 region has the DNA TGCAGTGCTAGAGGGGACCGAGGGGATGAGCAGTTCTTC.